This T cell receptor (beta chain) was found in a study of shared clonotypes between healthy human individuals. Libraries were prepared by immunoSEQ multiplex PCR; TCRdb keeps only in-frame clonotypes and omits some of them. The sample contains over a million clones, 70% to 80% of which appear only once. The CDR3 has 15 residues. The V and J ends lost 3 bases and 4 bases respectively, with 16 bases between them. Germline CDR1 LNHDA, CDR2 SQIVND (reference sequence). The sequenced material came from memory CD4+ T cells sorted from blood. Noted subset: CD45RA-negative fraction. The clonotype originates from a man younger than 35 in good health. This sequence joins TRBV19 and TRBJ2-7; D possibly corresponds to TRBD2 (6 bases). CDR3 DNA: TGTGCCAGTAGTATTGTCTTCGGGGGAGGTTACGAGCAGTACTTC. Translated, it gives CASSIVFGGGYEQYF.